These 3 T cell receptor beta chains came from one sample sequenced in a study of blood T cell repertoires in COVID-19. TCRdb's copy holds only in-frame clones and misses some; the assay was immunoSEQ multiplex PCR. The sample records some 93,000 clones, around 79% being singletons. Sequenced material: peripheral blood. The origin of the receptors is a human donor in a cohort sampled during active COVID-19.

This chain joins TRBV6-2 or TRBV6-3 and TRBJ2-5; D might be TRBD1 (6 bases). V dropped 6 bases and J dropped 2 bases, with 13 bases sitting between them. The germline V gene has CDR1 MNHEY and CDR2 SVGEGT. The CDR3 length is 14 residues. The CDR3 loop reads CASSREGEQETQYF. CDR3 sequence (DNA): TGTGCCAGCAGCCGTGAGGGGGAACAAGAGACCCAGTACTTC.

The chain joins TRBV12-3 or TRBV12-4 to TRBJ2-7; tentatively, D is TRBD1 (5 bases). The ends were cut back, 5 bases at V and 6 bases at J, with 11 bases in the middle. The CDR3 has 12 amino acids. The CDR3 spells CASSAQGSEQYF. In DNA form, the CDR3 reads TGTGCCAGCAGTGCGCAGGGATCCGAGCAGTACTTC.

This CDR3 is CASSSYRVPGELFF. DNA for the CDR3: TGTGCCAGCAGTTCTTACAGGGTCCCCGGGGAGCTGTTTTTT. The rearrangement links TRBV28 to TRBJ2-2; maybe TRBD1 (6 bases). CDR1 is MDHEN and CDR2 is SYDVKM in the germline V gene. The V end was cut by 4 bases, the J end by 6 bases, with 12 bases between. This CDR3 spans 14 amino acids.